This record concerns one T cell receptor (beta chain) sequence. As yet, its antigen is unknown. TCRdb's table, derived via immunoSEQ multiplex PCR, lists solely in-frame clones and lacks some. This table has 330,000 or so clones, 75% to 90% appearing once. Noted treatment: roughly 18 received Ad26.COV2.S at low or high dose, single or two shots; 5 received placebo; per-sample allocation not given. Specimens were obtained on day 63 following the first vaccine or placebo injection. Based in Boston, the donor was an adult of 18-55 years. Spike of the Wuhan-strain SARS-CoV-2 was expressed by an Ad26 vector, which formed the vaccine. The sample belongs to a study of Ad26.COV2.S vaccination and SARS-CoV-2 variants. Across the whole study: By the intramuscular route, Ad26.COV2.S was given once, or twice 56 days apart. Points from the study as a whole: The TCR-based breadth and depth measures might underestimate overall T cell responses.

This clonotype was sampled from a person aged 18-60 years who received the Ad26.COV2.S COVID-19 vaccine or a placebo. This sample comprised peripheral blood, obtained in a trial of Ad26.COV2.S vaccine versus placebo.

Here the CDR3 reads CASSQELGRSYEQYF. The DNA for the CDR3 is TGTGCCAGCAGCCAAGAGTTGGGTAGGTCCTACGAGCAGTACTTC. V usage is TRBV3-1 (or the pseudogene TRBV3-2) and J usage is TRBJ2-7; D not certain. V dropped 0 bases and J dropped 1 base, with 10 bases sitting between them. CDR1 is LGHDT, CDR2 YNNKEL, per germline (reference sequence). The CDR3 covers 15 residues.